These T cell receptor beta chains were read from a single sample in a study of CD8 T cells in Susac syndrome. One entry per CDR3 protein results from TCRdb running MiXCR on the immunoSEQ multiplex PCR reads. Counted here are about 150,000 distinct CDR3 sequences, roughly 94% occurring once; the ten biggest clones make up around 0.21%. Sequencing was carried out using CD8+ T cells from PBMCs. The receptors derive from a human donor with multiple sclerosis. CDR3s include the opening cysteine and the closing phenylalanine or tryptophan. The order of the fields is V gene, clone size, J gene, D gene, CDR3 protein. The D gene is left open where the match is weak. Size is stated for part of the rows, as once, few or many counts, or as a class when the clone is expanded.

TRBV12-3/TRBV12-4	.	TRBJ1-5	TRBD1	CASSFTRGRQPQHF
TRBV15	.	TRBJ1-2	TRBD1	CATSRVATGTYGYTF
TRBV12-3/TRBV12-4	.	TRBJ1-2	TRBD1	CASSLAGTGDGYTF
TRBV9	.	TRBJ1-2	.	CASSVSGKGYTF
TRBV14	.	TRBJ2-1	.	CASSQVEEQFF
TRBV11-1	.	TRBJ1-2	.	CASSQRDRRTGYTF
TRBV23-1	.	TRBJ1-1	.	CASSHPKRGTEAFF
TRBV9	.	TRBJ1-1	TRBD1	CASSVTGGKAFF
TRBV20-1	.	TRBJ1-1	.	CSARDGRNTEAFF
TRBV5-1	.	TRBJ2-3	.	CASSLEGGPLTQYF
TRBV14	.	TRBJ2-3	TRBD2	CASSQGSPRGSTDTQYF
TRBV30	once	TRBJ1-6	.	CAWSVPDSDNSPLHF
TRBV2	.	TRBJ2-2	TRBD1	CAILGTANTGELFF
TRBV12-3/TRBV12-4	.	TRBJ2-5	.	CASRDAETQYF
TRBV7-9	.	TRBJ2-7	.	CASSYRGEGDEQYF
TRBV7-8	.	TRBJ2-5	.	CASNRPGLGQETQYF
TRBV6-6	.	TRBJ2-5	TRBD2	CASSTGTSGDETQYF
TRBV28	.	TRBJ1-4	TRBD1	CASSDRGRNEKLFF
TRBV28	once	TRBJ2-5	.	CASRGRSPRETQYF
TRBV3-1	.	TRBJ2-3	TRBD1	CASSPSSTGTTDTQYF
TRBV12-3/TRBV12-4	.	TRBJ2-5	.	CASRARGSFARETQYF
TRBV20-1	.	TRBJ1-2	TRBD1	CSARPRTGGGYTF
TRBV12-3/TRBV12-4	.	TRBJ1-2	.	CASSPTGRYGYGYTF
TRBV20-1	.	TRBJ1-1	TRBD1	CSANGQAGNTEAFF
TRBV5-1	.	TRBJ2-5	.	CASSPPETPEETQYF
TRBV27	.	TRBJ1-1	TRBD1	CASSYGTGGKTEAFF
TRBV29-1	.	TRBJ2-1	.	CSVERGRDNEQFF
TRBV29-1	.	TRBJ1-1	.	CSVGRVGTEAFF
TRBV4-1	.	TRBJ1-5	.	CASSQASQGRPQHF
TRBV27	.	TRBJ2-7	.	CASSHGTRYEQYF
TRBV3-1	.	TRBJ2-7	.	CASSPFKGGEQYF
TRBV18	.	TRBJ2-1	TRBD1	CASADRDGSNEQFF
TRBV19	.	TRBJ2-7	.	CASSGAGGPYEQYF
TRBV27	.	TRBJ1-5	.	CASSLNTAPGQPQHF
TRBV9	once	.	.	CASSGDSPGEQYF
TRBV25-1	.	TRBJ2-5	.	CASSFGASKHETQYF
TRBV7-8	.	TRBJ2-1	TRBD1	CASSLALTGSHNEQFF
TRBV29-1	few	TRBJ2-7	.	CSVEYGNEQYF
TRBV29-1	.	TRBJ2-2	TRBD1	CSVDFKGTGDTGELFF
TRBV7-9	.	TRBJ1-6	TRBD1	CASRTGGISPLHF
TRBV10-2	.	TRBJ2-1	.	CASSDRDFDEQFF
TRBV30	.	TRBJ2-1	.	CAWTYAGEQFF
TRBV20-1	.	TRBJ1-5	.	CSVWGDSNQPQHF
TRBV12-3/TRBV12-4	.	TRBJ2-7	.	CASTPGNYEQYF
TRBV27	.	TRBJ1-5	TRBD1	CASSPTGANQPQHF
TRBV16	.	TRBJ1-5	TRBD1	CASTGTDSNQPQHF
TRBV7-9	.	TRBJ1-5	TRBD1	CASSLTGTGVNQPQHF
TRBV29-1	.	TRBJ2-1	.	CSVDPGSNEQFF